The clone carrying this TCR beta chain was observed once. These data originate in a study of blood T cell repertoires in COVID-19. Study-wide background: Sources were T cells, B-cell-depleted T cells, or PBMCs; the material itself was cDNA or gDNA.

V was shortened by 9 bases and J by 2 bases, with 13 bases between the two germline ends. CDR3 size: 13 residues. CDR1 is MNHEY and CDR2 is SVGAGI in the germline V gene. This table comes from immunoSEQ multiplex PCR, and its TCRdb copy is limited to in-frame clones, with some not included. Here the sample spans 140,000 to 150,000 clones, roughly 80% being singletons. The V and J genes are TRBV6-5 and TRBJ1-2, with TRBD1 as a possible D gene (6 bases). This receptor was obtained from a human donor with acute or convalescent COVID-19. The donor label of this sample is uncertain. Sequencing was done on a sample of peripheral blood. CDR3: CASRLDSNYGYTF. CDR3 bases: TGTGCCAGTAGACTGGACAGCAACTATGGCTACACCTTC.